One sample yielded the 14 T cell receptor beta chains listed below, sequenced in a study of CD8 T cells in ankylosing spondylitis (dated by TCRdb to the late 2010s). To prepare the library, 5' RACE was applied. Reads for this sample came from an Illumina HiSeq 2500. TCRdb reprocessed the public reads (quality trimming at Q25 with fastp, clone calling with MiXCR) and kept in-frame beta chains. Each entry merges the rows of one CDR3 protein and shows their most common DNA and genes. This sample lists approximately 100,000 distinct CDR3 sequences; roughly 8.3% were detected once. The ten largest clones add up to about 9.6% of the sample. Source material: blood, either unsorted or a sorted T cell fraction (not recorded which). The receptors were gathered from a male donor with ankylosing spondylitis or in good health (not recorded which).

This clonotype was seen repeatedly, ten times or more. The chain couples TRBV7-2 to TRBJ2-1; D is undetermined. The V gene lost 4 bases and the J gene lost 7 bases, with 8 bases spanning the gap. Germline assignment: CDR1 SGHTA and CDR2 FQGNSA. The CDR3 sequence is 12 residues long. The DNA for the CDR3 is TGTGCCAGCAGCTATCTGCGGAATGAGCAGTTCTTC. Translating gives CASSYLRNEQFF.

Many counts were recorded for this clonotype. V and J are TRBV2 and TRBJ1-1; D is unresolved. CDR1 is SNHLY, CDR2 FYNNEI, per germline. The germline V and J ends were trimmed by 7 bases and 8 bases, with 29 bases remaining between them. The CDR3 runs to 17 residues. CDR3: CASTSGRLRNLRREAFF. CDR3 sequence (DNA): TGTGCCAGCACCTCAGGCAGGCTCCGGAACTTAAGACGCGAAGCTTTCTTT.

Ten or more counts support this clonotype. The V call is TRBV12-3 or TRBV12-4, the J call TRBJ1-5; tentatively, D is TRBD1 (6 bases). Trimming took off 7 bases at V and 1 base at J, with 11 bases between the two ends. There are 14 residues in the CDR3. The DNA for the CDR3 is TGTGCCAGCAACTTACAGGGAAGCAATCAGCCCCAGCATTTT. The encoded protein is CASNLQGSNQPQHF.

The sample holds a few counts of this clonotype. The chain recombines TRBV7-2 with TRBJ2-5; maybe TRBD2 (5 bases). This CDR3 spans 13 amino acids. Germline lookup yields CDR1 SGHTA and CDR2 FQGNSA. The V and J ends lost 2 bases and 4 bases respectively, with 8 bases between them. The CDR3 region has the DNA TGTGCCAGCAGCTTATGGACTTCAGAGACCCAGTACTTC. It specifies CASSLWTSETQYF.

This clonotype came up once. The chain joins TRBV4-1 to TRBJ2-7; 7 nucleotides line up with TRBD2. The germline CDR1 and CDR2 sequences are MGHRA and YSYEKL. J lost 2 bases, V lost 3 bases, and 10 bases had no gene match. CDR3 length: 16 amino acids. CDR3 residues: CASSHRTSVATYEQYF. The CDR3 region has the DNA TGCGCCAGCAGCCATCGTACTAGCGTCGCAACCTACGAGCAGTACTTC.

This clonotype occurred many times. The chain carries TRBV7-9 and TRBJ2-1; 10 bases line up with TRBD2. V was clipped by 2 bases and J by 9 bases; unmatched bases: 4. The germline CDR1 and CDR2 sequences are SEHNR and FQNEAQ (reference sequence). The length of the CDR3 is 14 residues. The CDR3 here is CASSLQAGGLEQFF. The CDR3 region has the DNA TGTGCCAGCAGCTTACAAGCGGGAGGGCTTGAGCAGTTCTTC.

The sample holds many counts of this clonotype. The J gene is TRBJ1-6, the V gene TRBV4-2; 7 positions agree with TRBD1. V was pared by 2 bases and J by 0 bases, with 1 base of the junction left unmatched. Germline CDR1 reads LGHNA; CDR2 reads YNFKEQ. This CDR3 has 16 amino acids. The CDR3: CASSQNRGSYNSPLHF. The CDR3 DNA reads TGTGCCAGCAGCCAAAACAGGGGCTCCTATAATTCACCCCTCCACTTT.

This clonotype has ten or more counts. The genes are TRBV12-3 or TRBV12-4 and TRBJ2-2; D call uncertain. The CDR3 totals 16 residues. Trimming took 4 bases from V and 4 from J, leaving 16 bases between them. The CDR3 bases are TGTGCCAGCAGTTCCCGACCCATTCTCGGCACCGGGGAGCTGTTTTTT. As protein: CASSSRPILGTGELFF.

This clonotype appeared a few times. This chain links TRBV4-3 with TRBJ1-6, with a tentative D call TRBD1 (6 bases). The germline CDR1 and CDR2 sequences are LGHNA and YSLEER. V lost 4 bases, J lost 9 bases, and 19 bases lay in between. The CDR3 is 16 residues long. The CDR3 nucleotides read TGCGCCAGCAGCCCGGAAGGACAGAGTTCCCTTTCACCCCTCCACTTT. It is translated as CASSPEGQSSLSPLHF.

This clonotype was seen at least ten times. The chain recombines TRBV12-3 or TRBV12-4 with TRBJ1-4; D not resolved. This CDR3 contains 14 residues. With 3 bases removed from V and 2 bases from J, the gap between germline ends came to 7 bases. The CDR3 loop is CASSLHSTNEKLFF. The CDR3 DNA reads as TGTGCCAGCAGTTTGCACAGCACTAATGAAAAACTGTTTTTT.

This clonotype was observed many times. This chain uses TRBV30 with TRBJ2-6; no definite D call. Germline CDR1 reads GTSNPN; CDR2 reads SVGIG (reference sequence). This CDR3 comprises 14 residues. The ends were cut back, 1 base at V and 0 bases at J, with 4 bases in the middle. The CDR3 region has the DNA TGTGCCTGGAGTGGATTCTCTGGGGCCAACGTCCTGACTTTC. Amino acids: CAWSGFSGANVLTF.

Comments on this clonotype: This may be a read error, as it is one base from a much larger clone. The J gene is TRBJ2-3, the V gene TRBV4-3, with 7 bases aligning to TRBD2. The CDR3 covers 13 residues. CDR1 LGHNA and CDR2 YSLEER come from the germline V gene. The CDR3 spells CAGSQRGSDTQYF. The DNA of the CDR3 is TGCGCCGGCAGCCAGCGGGGATCAGATACGCAGTATTTT.

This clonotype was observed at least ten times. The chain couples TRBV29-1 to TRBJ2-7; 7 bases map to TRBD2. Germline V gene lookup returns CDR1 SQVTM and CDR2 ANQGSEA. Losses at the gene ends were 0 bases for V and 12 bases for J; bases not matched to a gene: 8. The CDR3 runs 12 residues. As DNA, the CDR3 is TGCAGCGTTGAAGAGGGGGGGAAGGCGACGTACTTC. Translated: CSVEEGGKATYF.

In DNA, the CDR3 is TGTGCCAGCAGCTTAGCGGTAGGATCAAGGACAAGGGGCGGCTACACCTTC. As protein: CASSLAVGSRTRGGYTF. V usage is TRBV7-2 and J usage is TRBJ1-2, with a weak D call TRBD1 (5 bases). Trimming cost V 0 bases and J 8 bases, with 22 bases left between them. Germline CDR1 SGHTA, CDR2 FQGNSA. The CDR3 loop spans 17 amino acids. Combining the CDR3 with reference TRBV7-2 and TRBJ1-2 gives the whole variable domain GAGVSQSPSNKVTEKGKDVELRCDPISGHTALYWYRQSLGQGLEFLIYFQGNSAPDKSGLPSDRFSAERTGGSVSTLTIQRTQQEDSAVYLCASSLAVGSRTRGGYTFGSGTRLTVV.